These T cell receptor beta chains were read from a single sample in a study of T cell repertoires in cytomegalovirus infection. TCRdb independently ran MiXCR on the reads; one entry per CDR3 protein. The table records 490,000 or so distinct CDR3 sequences, about 11% of them present only once. Sequenced sample: PBMCs. Receptors originate from a human donor in good health (CMV status not recorded). Some clones in this sample may be carry-over from other donors' samples. CDR3s include the opening cysteine and the closing phenylalanine or tryptophan. D genes are given only for firm matches. The size entry is marked missing in some rows and otherwise reads once, few, many or a size class.

cdr3_nt,cdr3_aa,clone_size,j_call,v_call,d_call
TGTGCCAGCAGCCCGGACAGGGATAACGAGCAGTACTTC,CASSPDRDNEQYF,many,TRBJ2-7,TRBV7-2,TRBD1
TGTGCCAGCAGCCCGGAAAGAACTGGAAACACCCTATATTTT,CASSPERTGNTLYF,-,TRBJ1-3,TRBV7-9,-
TGTGCCAGCAGTTTAGGGGGGGGCCCCTCAGAAACGCAGTATTTT,CASSLGGGPSETQYF,many,TRBJ2-3,TRBV12-3/TRBV12-4,-
TGTGCCAGCAGTTTCAACGAGCAGTACTTC,CASSFNEQYF,-,TRBJ2-7,TRBV27,-
TGTGCCACCAGGGTCATTAACCGGGATTGGGTCACAGATACGCAGTATTTT,CATRVINRDWVTDTQYF,many,TRBJ2-3,TRBV15,-
TGTGCCATCAGTGAGTCTCGGACCCGTTCCTACAATGAGCAGTTCTTC,CAISESRTRSYNEQFF,-,TRBJ2-1,TRBV10-3,-
TGTGCCAGCAGTCCATGGACTAGCGGGAGTAGGGATACGCAGTATTTT,CASSPWTSGSRDTQYF,few,TRBJ2-3,TRBV12-3/TRBV12-4,TRBD2
TGTGCCAGCAGTGATGTTTGGGCTAGCAATCAGCCCCAGCATTTT,CASSDVWASNQPQHF,few,TRBJ1-5,TRBV6-1,-
TGTGCCAGCAGTTACGGGGGAGTAGCCAAAAACATTCAGTACTTC,CASSYGGVAKNIQYF,many,TRBJ2-4,TRBV6-2/TRBV6-3,-
TGTGCCAGCAGTGAAGCGGGGGGCGCATGGCCCTACAATGAGCAGTTCTTC,CASSEAGGAWPYNEQFF,-,TRBJ2-1,TRBV2,-
TGTGCCAGCAGCCAAGATAATTTGGGCAGGGGAGAAGCTTTCTTT,CASSQDNLGRGEAFF,many,TRBJ1-1,TRBV3-1,-
TGTGCCAGTAGTACGCGAGGGACAGAAGCTTTCTTT,CASSTRGTEAFF,many,TRBJ1-1,TRBV19,-
TGCGCCAGCAGCCCGGGACTAGCGGTTTACAATGAGCAGTTCTTC,CASSPGLAVYNEQFF,many,TRBJ2-1,TRBV5-1,TRBD2
TGTGCCAGCAGTTGGACCGCCGGGGAGCTGTTTTTT,CASSWTAGELFF,many,TRBJ2-2,TRBV7-9,-
TGTGCCAGCAGCGACAGGGGAGCCGGTATCAATCAGCCCCAGCATTTT,CASSDRGAGINQPQHF,many,TRBJ1-5,TRBV7-9,TRBD1
TGTGCCAGCAGTAGAACTAGCGGGTCCCCCTGGGTGGAGACCCAGTACTTC,CASSRTSGSPWVETQYF,many,TRBJ2-5,TRBV12-3/TRBV12-4,TRBD2
TGTGCCAGCAGGAGGCAGGGGCCCGGTGAGACCCAGTACTTC,CASRRQGPGETQYF,many,TRBJ2-5,TRBV7-2,-
TGTGCCAGCAGAGACGCTGTACAGGGGGTCACTGAAGCTTTCTTT,CASRDAVQGVTEAFF,few,TRBJ1-1,TRBV7-9,TRBD1
TGTGCCAGCAGCTTAGGGGACAGCCTCTCCTACGAGCAGTACTTC,CASSLGDSLSYEQYF,many,TRBJ2-7,TRBV7-9,TRBD1
TGTGCCAGCAGCCGCCCCACGGTGGACCTGGGGGAGACCCAGTACTTC,CASSRPTVDLGETQYF,many,TRBJ2-5,TRBV12-3/TRBV12-4,-
TGCGCCAGCAGCCAAGATGTGCGGGATTATTCCAAGAGAACCCAGTACTTC,CASSQDVRDYSKRTQYF,-,TRBJ2-5,TRBV4-1,-
TGTGCCATCAGGGCACAGGGACAAGAGACCCAGTACTTC,CAIRAQGQETQYF,many,TRBJ2-5,TRBV12-3/TRBV12-4,-
TGTGCCAGCAGTTTGGACCTCACCCTAGGCGGGCAGCCCCAGCATTTT,CASSLDLTLGGQPQHF,few,TRBJ1-5,TRBV28,-
TGTGCCAGCAGCTCCGCCAGGGGCTCCTACGAGCAGTACTTC,CASSSARGSYEQYF,many,TRBJ2-7,TRBV7-9,-
TGTGCCAGCAGTTTGAGTGTGGACAGGGGTTCAGATACGCAGTATTTT,CASSLSVDRGSDTQYF,many,TRBJ2-3,TRBV28,TRBD1
TGTGCCTGGAGAGAGTATGAAAAACTGTTTTTT,CAWREYEKLFF,-,TRBJ1-4,TRBV30,-
TGTGCCAGCAGTTACGGGAGCGCCCTAAATTCACCCCTCCACTTT,CASSYGSALNSPLHF,many,TRBJ1-6,TRBV6-5,-
TGCAGCGTTGAAGATAGCCCTCTACAAGAGACCCAGTACTTC,CSVEDSPLQETQYF,many,TRBJ2-5,TRBV29-1,-
TGTGCCAGCAGCGTAACAGGGTTCGGGAATCAGCCCCAGCATTTT,CASSVTGFGNQPQHF,many,TRBJ1-5,TRBV7-8,-
TGTGCCAGCAGCCACTCCTTTACATCCCAAGAGACCCAGTACTTC,CASSHSFTSQETQYF,many,TRBJ2-5,TRBV7-9,-
TGTGCCAGCAAAAGGACTAGCGGGATCAATGAGCAGTTCTTC,CASKRTSGINEQFF,-,TRBJ2-1,TRBV25-1,TRBD2
TGTGCCAGCAGCTTAGATCTGGGCGTCGGGGCCAACGTCCTGACTTTC,CASSLDLGVGANVLTF,many,TRBJ2-6,TRBV7-9,-
TGTGCCAGCAGTGATTTGCTAGCGGGGGGACGCTCCTACAATGAGCAGTTCTTC,CASSDLLAGGRSYNEQFF,many,TRBJ2-1,TRBV6-1,TRBD2
TGTGCCACTTCACCGACTAGCGGGGGGGCCGGTGTCACCGGGGAGCTGTTTTTT,CATSPTSGGAGVTGELFF,few,TRBJ2-2,TRBV2,TRBD2
TGCAGCGTTGAAGATCGGTCGAGGGGCGTAGCTGAAGCTTTCTTT,CSVEDRSRGVAEAFF,few,TRBJ1-1,TRBV29-1,-
TGTGCCAGCTACCGTTGGGGCAGTACAACCGGGGAGCTGTTTTTT,CASYRWGSTTGELFF,many,TRBJ2-2,TRBV11-2,-
TGTGCCAGCAGCTTAAAGACAGGGGAGTACAATGAGCAGTTCTTC,CASSLKTGEYNEQFF,many,TRBJ2-1,TRBV7-9,TRBD1
TGTGCCAGCACTGGACAGGACGTCTACCGCTACACCTTC,CASTGQDVYRYTF,-,TRBJ1-2,TRBV28,TRBD1
TGCAGTGCTAGACAGCCGAACACTGAAGCTTTCTTT,CSARQPNTEAFF,-,TRBJ1-1,TRBV20-1,-
TGTGCCAGCAGCCCACTCCCCCTTGGACACTCGTCTGGGGCCAACGTCCTGACTTTC,CASSPLPLGHSSGANVLTF,-,TRBJ2-6,TRBV3-1,-
TGTGCCAGCAGCCCTGGGGGAGGTCCCGGGGAGCTGTTTTTT,CASSPGGGPGELFF,many,TRBJ2-2,TRBV7-3,-
TGTGCCAGTCGGAGAGACGCCTCTGGAAACACCATATATTTT,CASRRDASGNTIYF,-,TRBJ1-3,TRBV19,-
TGTGCCAGCAGCCCGGAGGGGCGAGGTTACTATGGCTACACCTTC,CASSPEGRGYYGYTF,many,TRBJ1-2,TRBV12-3/TRBV12-4,-
TGTGCCACCAGCAGGCCCGAGGCCCTATTCAGCGGGAGGCTGACCGACAATGAGCAGTTCTTC,CATSRPEALFSGRLTDNEQFF,few,TRBJ2-1,TRBV15,TRBD2
TGTGCCACCCACCCCGACAGAGTGAACACTGAAGCTTTCTTT,CATHPDRVNTEAFF,-,TRBJ1-1,TRBV27,-